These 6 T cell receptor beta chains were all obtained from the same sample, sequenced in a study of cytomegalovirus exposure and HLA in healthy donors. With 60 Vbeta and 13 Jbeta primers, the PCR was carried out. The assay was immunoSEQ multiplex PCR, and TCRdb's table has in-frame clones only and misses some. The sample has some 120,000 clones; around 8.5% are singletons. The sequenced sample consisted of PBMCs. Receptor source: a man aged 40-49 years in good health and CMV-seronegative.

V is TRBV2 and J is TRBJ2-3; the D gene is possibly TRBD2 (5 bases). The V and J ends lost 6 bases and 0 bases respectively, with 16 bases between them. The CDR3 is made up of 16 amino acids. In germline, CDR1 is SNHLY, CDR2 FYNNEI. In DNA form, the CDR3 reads TGTGCCAGCAGAAAGAGGGCGGCTTCTAGCACAGATACGCAGTATTTT. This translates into CASRKRAASSTDTQYF.

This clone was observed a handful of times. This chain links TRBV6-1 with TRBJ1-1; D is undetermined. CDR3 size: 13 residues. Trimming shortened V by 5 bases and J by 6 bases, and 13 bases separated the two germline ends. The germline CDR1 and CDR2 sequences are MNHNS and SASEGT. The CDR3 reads CASSYTREAEAFF. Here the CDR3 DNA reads TGTGCCAGCAGTTATACACGGGAGGCTGAAGCTTTCTTT.

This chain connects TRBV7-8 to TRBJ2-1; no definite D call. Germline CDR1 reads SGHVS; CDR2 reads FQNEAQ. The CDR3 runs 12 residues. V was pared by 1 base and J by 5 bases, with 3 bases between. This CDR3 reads CASSLVNNEQFF. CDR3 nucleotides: TGTGCCAGCAGCTTAGTTAACAATGAGCAGTTCTTC. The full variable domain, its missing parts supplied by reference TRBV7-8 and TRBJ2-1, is GAGVSQSPRYKVAKRGQDVALRCDPISGHVSLFWYQQALGQGPEFLTYFQNEAQLDKSGLPSDRFFAERPEGSVSTLKIQRTQQEDSAVYLCASSLVNNEQFFGPGTRLTVL.

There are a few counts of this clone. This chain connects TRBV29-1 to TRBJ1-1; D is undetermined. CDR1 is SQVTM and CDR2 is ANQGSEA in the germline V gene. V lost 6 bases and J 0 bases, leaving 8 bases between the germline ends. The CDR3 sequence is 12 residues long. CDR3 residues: CSVGNLNTEAFF. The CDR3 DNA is TGCAGCGTCGGGAATCTGAACACTGAAGCTTTCTTT. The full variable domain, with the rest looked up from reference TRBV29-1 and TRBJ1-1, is SAVISQKPSRDICQRGTSLTIQCQVDSQVTMMFWYRQQPGQSLTLIATANQGSEATYESGFVIDKFPISRPNLTFSTLTVSNMSPEDSSIYLCSVGNLNTEAFFGQGTRLTVV.

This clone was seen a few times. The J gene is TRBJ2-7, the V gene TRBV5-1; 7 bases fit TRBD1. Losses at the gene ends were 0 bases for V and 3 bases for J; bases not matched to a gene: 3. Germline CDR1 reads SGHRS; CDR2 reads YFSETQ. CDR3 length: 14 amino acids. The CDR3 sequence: CASSLAGDSYEQYF. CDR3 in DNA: TGCGCCAGCAGCTTGGCCGGGGACAGCTACGAGCAGTACTTC. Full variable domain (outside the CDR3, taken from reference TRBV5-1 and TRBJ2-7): KAGVTQTPRYLIKTRGQQVTLSCSPISGHRSVSWYQQTPGQGLQFLFEYFSETQRNKGNFPGRFSGRQFSNSRSEMNVSTLELGDSALYLCASSLAGDSYEQYFGPGTRLTVT.

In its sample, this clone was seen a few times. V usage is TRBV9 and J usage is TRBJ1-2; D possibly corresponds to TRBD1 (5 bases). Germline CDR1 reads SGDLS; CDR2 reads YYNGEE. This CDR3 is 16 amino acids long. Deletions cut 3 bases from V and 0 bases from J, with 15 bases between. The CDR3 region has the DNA TGTGCCAGCAGCGACGTCATACGGGGGTCTAACTATGGCTACACCTTC. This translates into CASSDVIRGSNYGYTF.